This T cell receptor (beta chain) is drawn from a study of vaccination and CD4 T cells after COVID-19. Across the whole study: Comprising six males and four females, the convalescent participants counted two Hispanic individuals among them. Study-wide results and limits: Spike mono-reactivity held for 304 of 307 vaccine-specific clones in convalescent patients. The median number of SARS-CoV-2-reactive clonotypes increased from approximately 21 to 38, a change that did not reach significance.

The Oncomine TCR Beta short-read assay sequenced DNA from cultured CD4+ T cells. TCRdb re-called the PCR reads through MiXCR, storing one row per CDR3 protein. The sample has 9,500 to 15,000 distinct CDR3 sequences, 60% seen once. The treatment is: roughly 10-day PBMC culture with coronavirus spike peptide pools or control peptides (ViraFEST assay). The count of this clonotype is one. As yet, its antigen is unknown. The CDR3 is 15 amino acids. V trimming: 5 bases; J trimming: 3 bases; junction bases outside the gene matches: 8. From germline, CDR1 is MNHEY and CDR2 SMNVEV (reference sequence). Sequencing was performed on CD4+ T cells from blood, cultured in vitro. The rearrangement uses TRBV27 and TRBJ2-7, with TRBD2 identical over 9 bases. This clonotype was obtained from a human donor who had recovered from COVID-19. CDR3 nucleotide sequence: TGTGCCAGCAGTCCGATAGCGGGAGTGAGCTACGAGCAGTACTTC. Residues: CASSPIAGVSYEQYF.